This T cell receptor beta chain is from a study of blood T cell repertoires in COVID-19. Study background: The study drew acute and convalescent COVID-19 samples from the United States, Italy and Spain.

This clone was picked up one time. The CDR3 contains 15 residues. CDR1 is LGHDT and CDR2 is YNNKEL in the germline V gene (reference sequence). With V trimmed by 1 base and J by 6 bases, 4 bases remained unmatched. In the original analysis: Estimation of nucleated cell counts relied on the amplification of reference gene primers. The table came from immunoSEQ multiplex PCR; TCRdb's copy has only in-frame clones and leaves some out. The D gene and trimming were derived from the DNA, and the V and J assignments and clone size from that table. The sample contains 200,000 to 300,000 clones, roughly 86% of which appear only once.

This clonotype originated in a man aged 40-50 years who had recovered from COVID-19. Sequencing was done on a sample of peripheral blood. V and J are TRBV3-1 (or the pseudogene TRBV3-2) and TRBJ2-7; 12 bases agree with TRBD1. The CDR3 nucleotides read TGTGCCAGCAGCCAAGTCCGGGACAGGGGGCGCGAGCAGTACTTC. This encodes CASSQVRDRGREQYF.